The T cell receptor beta chain under discussion was sequenced for a study of T-cell memory formation after mild COVID-19. General study findings and limits: The study found contracting CD4+ clones mainly in CM and EM and contracting CD8+ clones in EMRA. Memory from before infection featured some responding clones, which suggests cross-reactive memory joined. Later expanders leaned CD4+, whereas day 15 to 85 contracting clones were balanced CD4/CD8.

Germline V lookup: CDR1 SGDLS, CDR2 YYNGEE. The CDR3 spans 16 residues. V was shortened by 0 bases and J by 2 bases, with 12 bases between the two germline ends. Using its own MiXCR run on the 5' RACE reads, TCRdb lists one record per CDR3 protein. The table lists 270,000 or so distinct CDR3 sequences, around 15% of them singletons. Comment on this clonotype: Its target is unknown.

Sequenced input: PBMCs or a T cell subset sorted from them (not recorded which). The chain uses TRBV9 and TRBJ1-3; D might be TRBD1 (6 bases). The clonotype was recovered from a man aged 18 to 29 who had mild COVID-19 (a few samples of this study predate the infection). Cell type and time point are not known. Here the CDR3 DNA reads TGTGCCAGCAGCGTAGTGGGGACAAGAACTGGAAACACCATATATTTT. It specifies CASSVVGTRTGNTIYF.